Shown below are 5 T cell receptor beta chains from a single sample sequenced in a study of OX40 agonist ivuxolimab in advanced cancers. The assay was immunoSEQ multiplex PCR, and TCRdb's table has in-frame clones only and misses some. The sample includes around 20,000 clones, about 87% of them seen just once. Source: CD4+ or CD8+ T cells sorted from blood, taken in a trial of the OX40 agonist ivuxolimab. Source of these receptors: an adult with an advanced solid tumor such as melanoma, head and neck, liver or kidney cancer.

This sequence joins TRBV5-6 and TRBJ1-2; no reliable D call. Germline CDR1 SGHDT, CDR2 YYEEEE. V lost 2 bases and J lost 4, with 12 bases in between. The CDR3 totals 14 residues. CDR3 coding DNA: TGTGCCAGCAGCTTTAAAGGGCCGGGCTATGGCTACACCTTC. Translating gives CASSFKGPGYGYTF.

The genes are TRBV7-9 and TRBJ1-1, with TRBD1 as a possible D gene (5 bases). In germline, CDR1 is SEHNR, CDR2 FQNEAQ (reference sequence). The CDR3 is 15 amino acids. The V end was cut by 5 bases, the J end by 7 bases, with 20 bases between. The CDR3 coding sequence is TGTGCCAGCAGCCCTAGTGAGGGGATAGGACGTGAAGCTTTCTTT. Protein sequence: CASSPSEGIGREAFF.

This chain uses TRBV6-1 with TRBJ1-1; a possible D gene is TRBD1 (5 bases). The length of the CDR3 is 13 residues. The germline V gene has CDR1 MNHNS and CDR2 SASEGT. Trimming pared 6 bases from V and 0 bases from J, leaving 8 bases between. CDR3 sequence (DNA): TGTGCCAGCAGAGACAGAATGAACACTGAAGCTTTCTTT. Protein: CASRDRMNTEAFF.

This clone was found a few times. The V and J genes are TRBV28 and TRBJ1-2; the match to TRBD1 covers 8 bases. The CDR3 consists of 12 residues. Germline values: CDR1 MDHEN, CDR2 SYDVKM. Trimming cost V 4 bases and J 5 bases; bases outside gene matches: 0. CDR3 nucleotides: TGTGCCAGCAGTTACAGGGGGTATGGCTACACCTTC. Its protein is CASSYRGYGYTF.

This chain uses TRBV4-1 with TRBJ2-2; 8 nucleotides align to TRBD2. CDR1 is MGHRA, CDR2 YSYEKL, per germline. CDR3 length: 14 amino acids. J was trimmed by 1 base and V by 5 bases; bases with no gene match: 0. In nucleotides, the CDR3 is TGCGCCAGCAGCACTAGCGGGAACACCGGGGAGCTGTTTTTT. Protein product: CASSTSGNTGELFF.